This entry concerns a single T cell receptor beta chain. Sequencing was performed with immunoSEQ multiplex PCR; in TCRdb, only in-frame clones are kept and a portion is missing. The sample records almost 90,000 clones, roughly 86% being singletons. The sample is drawn from a study of control samples from healthy donors and cancer patients. This CDR3 comprises 14 residues. From germline, CDR1 is MDHEN and CDR2 SYDVKM. Trimming shortened V by 3 bases and J by 3 bases, and 9 bases separated the two germline ends. The clonotype was recovered from a man younger than 40 in good health. The sample was blood. The chain employs TRBV28 and TRBJ1-5, with D tentatively TRBD1 (5 bases). The CDR3 spells CASSFAGTNQPQHF. CDR3 coding DNA: TGTGCCAGCAGTTTTGCGGGGACCAATCAGCCCCAGCATTTT.